The source of this TCR beta chain is a study of blood T cell repertoires in COVID-19. Overall study context: T cells, B-cell-depleted T cells, or PBMCs provided the cDNA or gDNA that served as material.

In the study's own analysis: Reference gene primers were amplified, and this amplification served to estimate nucleated cell counts. Assay used: immunoSEQ multiplex PCR; TCRdb lists only in-frame clones, some missing. The V and J calls and the clone size are those of that table, but D and trimming were determined from the DNA. The repertoire has 250,000 to 400,000 clones, 88% of them found once; the top ten carry 1.5% to 2%. Germline CDR1 LGHDT, CDR2 YNNKEL (reference sequence). Trimming stripped 2 bases from V and 2 bases from J, with 18 bases between. CDR3 size: 17 residues. V gene TRBV3-1 (or the pseudogene TRBV3-2) combines with J gene TRBJ1-2, with D perhaps matching TRBD1 (5 bases). The source material was peripheral blood. The receptor was isolated from a woman in her twenties or thirties with COVID-19, enrolled during active disease. The CDR3 protein is CASSQWEITQANYGYTF. The CDR3 nucleotides are TGTGCCAGCAGCCAATGGGAAATTACACAGGCCAACTATGGCTACACCTTC.